One and the same sample provided the 32 T cell receptor beta chains below, sequenced in a study of blood T cell repertoires in COVID-19. The table came from immunoSEQ multiplex PCR; TCRdb's copy has only in-frame clones and leaves some out. The sample shows roughly 200,000 clones, 75% to 85% of them seen only once. Source material: peripheral blood. The receptor set was obtained from a woman older than 75 with COVID-19, enrolled during active disease.

DNA of the CDR3: TGCGCCAGCAGTGAGTACCAGGGGAGTACCTACGAGCAGTACTTC. This translates into CASSEYQGSTYEQYF. The genes are TRBV10-1 and TRBJ2-7; D possibly corresponds to TRBD1 (6 bases). The CDR3 is 15 amino acids. Trimming cost V 1 base and J 2 bases, with 12 bases left between them. Germline CDR1 WNHNN, CDR2 SYGVQD (reference sequence).

This clone was recorded once. The chain uses TRBV28 and TRBJ1-2; D possibly corresponds to TRBD1 (5 bases). The germline V gene encodes CDR1 MDHEN and CDR2 SYDVKM. V lost 8 bases and J lost 3, with 16 bases in between. CDR3 length equals 14 residues. The DNA of the CDR3 is TGTGCCAGCCAAGGGGCACGTAGTCACTATGGCTACACCTTC. It specifies CASQGARSHYGYTF.

The CDR3 DNA sequence: TGTGCCAGCAGTCGCACAGGGGGGGGCGGGGAGCTGTTTTTT. It encodes CASSRTGGGGELFF. This rearrangement joins TRBV13 to TRBJ2-2; tentative D call: TRBD1 (8 bases). The CDR3 is 14 amino acids. Trimming left V 6 bases short and J 7 bases short, with 15 bases between. Looked up from germline, CDR1 is PRHDT and CDR2 is FYEKMQ (reference sequence).

DNA for the CDR3: TGTGCCAGCCCTCCTTTCCCGGACAGGGGGAAAGGAAACACCATATATTTT. Its translation: CASPPFPDRGKGNTIYF. The genes are TRBV11-2 and TRBJ1-3, with 10 bases aligning to TRBD1. This CDR3 region has 17 residues. The ends lost 8 bases at V and 4 bases at J; junction bases unmatched: 14. In germline, CDR1 is SGHAT, CDR2 FQNNGV.

The J gene is TRBJ1-1, the V gene TRBV10-1; no clear D gene. The V and J ends lost 3 bases and 7 bases respectively, with 18 bases between them. The CDR3 contains 15 residues. Germline V gene lookup returns CDR1 WNHNN and CDR2 SYGVQD (reference sequence). The CDR3 sequence is CASSERLGLSVEAFF. The DNA of the CDR3 is TGCGCCAGCAGTGAAAGGCTGGGCCTATCTGTTGAAGCTTTCTTT.

A few counts support this clone. The chain combines TRBV19 with TRBJ1-5, with D possibly being TRBD1 (6 bases). The germline V gene has CDR1 LNHDA and CDR2 SQIVND (reference sequence). This CDR3 is built from 13 residues. Trimming stripped 8 bases from V and 5 bases from J, with 13 bases between. The CDR3 sequence is CASRQESYQPQHF. The CDR3 nucleotides read TGTGCCAGTCGACAGGAGAGCTATCAGCCCCAGCATTTT.

The genes are TRBV6-5 and TRBJ1-1, with D perhaps TRBD1 (5 bases). Per the germline V gene, CDR1 is MNHEY and CDR2 is SVGAGI. The CDR3 has 13 amino acids. V shed 6 bases and J shed 4 bases, with 12 bases lying between them. The CDR3 loop reads CASRTGHVTEAFF. The CDR3 DNA reads TGTGCCAGCAGAACAGGACATGTCACTGAAGCTTTCTTT.

This clone has more than one count but fewer than ten. This chain links TRBV5-6 with TRBJ1-3; TRBD1 is a possible D gene (6 bases). The CDR3 consists of 16 residues. The V gene lost 3 bases and the J gene lost 2 bases, with 15 bases spanning the gap. Germline CDR1 SGHDT, CDR2 YYEEEE. The chain's CDR3 is CASSSAAGATGNTIYF. The DNA for the CDR3 is TGTGCCAGCAGCTCCGCTGCGGGGGCTACTGGAAACACCATATATTTT.

V gene TRBV5-1 combines with J gene TRBJ1-1; D possibly corresponds to TRBD1 (6 bases). The germline V gene encodes CDR1 SGHRS and CDR2 YFSETQ. The CDR3 has 13 amino acids. Trimming stripped 3 bases from V and 5 bases from J, with 11 bases between. CDR3 DNA sequence: TGCGCCAGCAGCTCGAGGGGGTCGACTGAAGCTTTCTTT. Amino acids: CASSSRGSTEAFF.

V is TRBV7-9 and J is TRBJ1-3; D is ambiguous. Germline V CDR1 and CDR2: SEHNR, FQNEAQ (reference sequence). CDR3 length: 16 amino acids. The germline V and J ends were trimmed by 1 base and 0 bases, with 10 bases remaining between them. In DNA form, the CDR3 reads TGTGCCAGCAGCTTAGTGTCCGGTGGCTCTGGAAACACCATATATTTT. This gives the protein CASSLVSGGSGNTIYF.

J is TRBJ1-5 and V is TRBV28, with D possibly TRBD1 on 6 matching bases. Germline V CDR1 and CDR2: MDHEN, SYDVKM. The CDR3 runs 16 residues. The V and J ends lost 3 bases and 0 bases respectively, with 12 bases between them. CDR3 residues: CASSLYRVVSNQPQHF. The CDR3 nucleotides are TGTGCCAGCAGTTTGTACAGGGTTGTTAGCAATCAGCCCCAGCATTTT.

The V and J genes are TRBV5-1 and TRBJ2-2; 7 bases match TRBD1. CDR1 and CDR2 (germline): SGHRS, YFSETQ. J lost 0 bases, V lost 3 bases, and 2 bases had no gene match. The CDR3 loop spans 15 amino acids. As DNA, the CDR3 is TGCGCCAGCAGCTCGGGACAGCCGAACACCGGGGAGCTGTTTTTT. Amino acid sequence: CASSSGQPNTGELFF. Supplemented by reference TRBV5-1 and TRBJ2-2, the full variable domain reads KAGVTQTPRYLIKTRGQQVTLSCSPISGHRSVSWYQQTPGQGLQFLFEYFSETQRNKGNFPGRFSGRQFSNSRSEMNVSTLELGDSALYLCASSSGQPNTGELFFGEGSRLTVL.

This chain uses TRBV3-1 (or the pseudogene TRBV3-2) with TRBJ1-4, with TRBD1 identical over 7 bases. The CDR3 contains 14 residues. J gave up 8 bases and V 6 bases, and 9 bases lay outside the gene matches. The germline V gene has CDR1 LGHDT and CDR2 YNNKEL (reference sequence). CDR3 sequence reads: CASSLGQSKEKLFF. CDR3 in DNA: TGTGCCAGCAGTCTGGGACAGTCGAAGGAAAAACTGTTTTTT.

The chain recombines TRBV6-4 with TRBJ2-3, with no clear D. This CDR3 region has 14 residues. Trimming removed 3 bases from V and 0 bases from J, with 7 bases in between. Germline V CDR1 and CDR2: MRHNA, SNTAGT. The CDR3 nucleotides read TGTGCCAGCAGTGAATCGGAGAGCACAGATACGCAGTATTTT. As protein: CASSESESTDTQYF.

The chain recombines TRBV6-2 or TRBV6-3 with TRBJ1-5, with TRBD1 identical over 8 bases. Germline-derived CDR1 and CDR2 are MNHEY and SVGEGT. V gave up 4 bases and J gave up 7 bases; unmatched junction bases: 9. The CDR3 sequence is 15 residues long. The CDR3 DNA reads as TGTGCCAGCAGTTTGCGGGACAGGTTATTGCAGCCCCAGCATTTT. It encodes CASSLRDRLLQPQHF.

The chain combines TRBV3-1 (or the pseudogene TRBV3-2) with TRBJ2-2; 7 bases fit TRBD2. Germline trimming cut 6 bases from V and 1 base from J; bases unmatched to any gene: 5. The V gene's germline CDR1 is LGHDT and CDR2 YNNKEL (reference sequence). This CDR3 contains 15 residues. The CDR3 reads CASRPQRGNTGELFF. CDR3 in DNA: TGTGCCAGCAGGCCCCAGCGGGGGAACACCGGGGAGCTGTTTTTT.

For this clone: Other nucleotide sequences from this sample produce the same CDR3. The genes are TRBV18 and TRBJ1-1; D is undetermined. Germline loops: CDR1 KGHSH, CDR2 LQKENI. CDR3 length: 13 amino acids. V was trimmed by 3 bases and J by 0 bases, leaving 5 bases between them. The DNA of the CDR3 is TGTGCCAGCTCACCTTCTTTGAACACTGAAGCTTTCTTT. This translates into CASSPSLNTEAFF.

The chain employs TRBV2 and TRBJ2-4, with TRBD1 as a possible D gene (6 bases). Trimming took 4 bases from V and 6 from J, leaving 19 bases between them. CDR3 size: 16 residues. Germline values: CDR1 SNHLY, CDR2 FYNNEI. The CDR3 coding sequence is TGTGCCAGCAGTGTCGGACAGATCGTGACCCTAAACATTCAGTACTTC. Residues: CASSVGQIVTLNIQYF.

CDR3 sequence (DNA): TGTGCCAGCAGCTTATCACATGGCTATGGCTACACCTTC. It yields the protein CASSLSHGYGYTF. The rearrangement joins TRBV11-2 to TRBJ1-2; the D is unclear. This CDR3 is built from 13 residues. The V end was cut by 2 bases, the J end by 4 bases, with 8 bases between. The V gene's germline CDR1 is SGHAT and CDR2 FQNNGV. The full variable domain, rest sourced from reference TRBV11-2 and TRBJ1-2, is EAGVAQSPRYKIIEKRQSVAFWCNPISGHATLYWYQQILGQGPKLLIQFQNNGVVDDSQLPKDRFSAERLKGVDSTLKIQPAKLEDSAVYLCASSLSHGYGYTFGSGTRLTVV.

The CDR3 spells CSVGPEGGYTF. The DNA for the CDR3 is TGCAGCGTTGGCCCTGAGGGAGGCTACACCTTC. The chain combines TRBV29-1 with TRBJ1-2, with D uncertain. Germline V gives CDR1 SQVTM, CDR2 ANQGSEA. This CDR3 is built from 11 residues. Trimming shortened V by 4 bases and J by 8 bases, and 11 bases separated the two germline ends.

V and J are TRBV5-4 and TRBJ2-3; possibly TRBD2 for D (5 bases). The germline CDR1 and CDR2 sequences are SGHNT and YYREEE (reference sequence). The CDR3 is 12 amino acids. With 4 bases removed from V and 5 bases from J, the gap between germline ends came to 8 bases. The CDR3, as DNA: TGTGCCAGCAGCCGGGCGGGAGATACGCAGTATTTT. It translates to CASSRAGDTQYF.

This clone was seen just once. The CDR3 DNA reads TGTGCCAGCAGTTACAAGGGGATCTCTGGAAACACCATATATTTT. It encodes CASSYKGISGNTIYF. The V and J genes are TRBV6-5 and TRBJ1-3, with D tentatively TRBD1 (5 bases). The CDR3 sequence is 15 residues long. CDR1 MNHEY and CDR2 SVGAGI come from the germline V gene. V was pared by 2 bases and J by 0 bases, with 8 bases between.

This rearrangement joins TRBV28 to TRBJ1-1; 9 nucleotides match TRBD1. The CDR3 runs to 13 residues. CDR1 MDHEN and CDR2 SYDVKM come from the germline V gene. The V segment lost 8 bases and the J segment 7 bases; nucleotides outside the gene matches: 8. DNA of the CDR3: TGTGCCAGCGTAGGCAGGGACAGGGTTGAAGCTTTCTTT. Amino acids: CASVGRDRVEAFF. Full variable domain (outside the CDR3, taken from reference TRBV28 and TRBJ1-1): DVKVTQSSRYLVKRTGEKVFLECVQDMDHENMFWYRQDPGLGLRLIYFSYDVKMKEKGDIPEGYSVSREKKERFSLILESASTNQTSMYLCASVGRDRVEAFFGQGTRLTVV.

This chain joins TRBV6-5 and TRBJ2-7, with 10 bases that match TRBD1. V shed 6 bases, J shed 0 bases, and the junction held 2 bases outside the gene matches. The CDR3 extends over 14 amino acids. Germline assignment: CDR1 MNHEY and CDR2 SVGAGI. CDR3 DNA sequence: TGTGCCAGCAGGGGGACAGGGGTCTCCTACGAGCAGTACTTC. Protein: CASRGTGVSYEQYF.

The chain is built from TRBV19 and TRBJ1-1, with TRBD1 as a possible D gene (5 bases). V dropped 1 base and J dropped 7 bases, with 10 bases sitting between them. The CDR3 totals 13 residues. The germline V gene has CDR1 LNHDA and CDR2 SQIVND (reference sequence). The CDR3 DNA sequence: TGTGCCAGTAGTATAGGCGGACAATTTGAAGCTTTCTTT. As protein: CASSIGGQFEAFF.

The V call is TRBV18, the J call TRBJ2-7, with 9 bases matching TRBD1. Germline assignment: CDR1 KGHSH and CDR2 LQKENI. The V segment lost 4 bases and the J segment 1 base; nucleotides outside the gene matches: 2. The CDR3 has 14 residues. CDR3 nucleotides: TGTGCCAGCTCACGGACAGGGGAATCCTACGAGCAGTACTTC. Translation: CASSRTGESYEQYF.

The chain links TRBV19 to TRBJ2-7; 12 positions agree with TRBD1. The CDR3 length is 14 residues. Germline trimming cut 5 bases from V and 6 bases from J; bases unmatched to any gene: 5. Germline values: CDR1 LNHDA, CDR2 SQIVND (reference sequence). This CDR3 is CASSGRDRGLEQYF. The DNA for the CDR3 is TGTGCCAGTAGTGGCCGGGACAGGGGGCTCGAGCAGTACTTC.

This clone was observed a single time. The chain joins TRBV2 to TRBJ1-1; 9 bases are a match to TRBD1. The germline V gene encodes CDR1 SNHLY and CDR2 FYNNEI. V lost 8 bases and J lost 3; bases outside the gene matches: 7. The CDR3 extends over 14 amino acids. Here the CDR3 reads CASRDGTGYTEAFF. For the CDR3, the DNA is TGTGCCAGCCGAGACGGGACAGGGTACACTGAAGCTTTCTTT.

The rearrangement joins TRBV5-4 to TRBJ2-2; 8 nucleotides agree with TRBD1. The junction had 11 bases not matched to a gene; V was cut back by 3 bases and J by 7 bases. This CDR3 region has 16 residues. Per the germline V gene, CDR1 is SGHNT and CDR2 is YYREEE (reference sequence). The CDR3 loop is CASSSPRQGILGELFF. Here the CDR3 DNA reads TGTGCCAGCAGCTCCCCGCGACAGGGGATTCTCGGGGAGCTGTTTTTT. The full variable domain, with the rest looked up from reference TRBV5-4 and TRBJ2-2, is ETGVTQSPTHLIKTRGQQVTLRCSSQSGHNTVSWYQQALGQGPQFIFQYYREEENGRGNFPPRFSGLQFPNYSSELNVNALELDDSALYLCASSSPRQGILGELFFGEGSRLTVL.

The chain is built from TRBV7-2 and TRBJ1-5; D call uncertain. In germline, CDR1 is SGHTA, CDR2 FQGNSA. This CDR3 is built from 13 residues. Trimming cost V 2 bases and J 5 bases, with 7 bases left between them. The CDR3 here is CASSLWSDQPQHF. DNA of the CDR3: TGTGCCAGCAGCTTATGGAGCGATCAGCCCCAGCATTTT.

This chain joins TRBV14 and TRBJ2-1; the match to TRBD2 covers 8 bases. Trimming removed 3 bases from V and 4 bases from J; junction bases left unmatched: 2. The CDR3 consists of 14 residues. CDR1 SGHDN and CDR2 FVKESK come from the germline V gene. The CDR3 DNA follows: TGTGCCAGCAGCCATATAGCGGGGTACAATGAGCAGTTCTTC. Its protein is CASSHIAGYNEQFF.

The chain is built from TRBV19 and TRBJ1-2; D remains ambiguous. This CDR3 contains 13 residues. The V end lost 7 bases, the J end lost 4 bases, and 13 bases lay between the germline ends. The V gene's germline CDR1 is LNHDA and CDR2 SQIVND (reference sequence). The CDR3 nucleotides read TGTGCCAGTACGCAGGACGCGGGCTATGGCTACACCTTC. It codes for CASTQDAGYGYTF. The complete variable domain, with remaining parts taken from reference TRBV19 and TRBJ1-2, reads DGGITQSPKYLFRKEGQNVTLSCEQNLNHDAMYWYRQDPGQGLRLIYYSQIVNDFQKGDIAEGYSVSREKKESFPLTVTSAQKNPTAFYLCASTQDAGYGYTFGSGTRLTVV.